This record looks at one TCR beta chain sequence and its context. The specificity of this receptor is unknown. It has no much larger one-base neighbor in the sample; base qualities were not kept. TCR CDR3 regions were amplified from genomic DNA by multiplex PCR using the deep immunoSEQ assay. Extracted genomic DNA from each cell subset was spread evenly across all wells of several immunoSEQ 96-well plates, with each plate serving as a replicate. For sorted subsets, approximately 200 ng of genomic DNA, equivalent to 25,000 to 35,000 T cell genomes, went into each replicate PCR. Purified libraries were measured with a Qubit 3.0 fluorometer, size-checked on a Bioanalyzer 2100, and measured again with the KAPA Library Quantification kit. Every immunoSEQ 96-well plate was sequenced on a dedicated single-read 150-cycle Illumina NextSeq 550 flow cell. The original methods were these. The immunoSEQ output contained only junctional sequences without quality scores, so filtering could not match that applied to full-length reads. Sequences were annotated with PyIR, a Python wrapper for IgBLAST v1.9, using IMGT germline references to assign V/J genes and CDR3. Reads with weak V/J assignments (E-value above 1e-6), missing CDR3, stop codons, out-of-frame junctions, or ambiguous translated residues were removed. V3J clonotypes were defined as sequences sharing an identical inferred V gene, J gene, and CDR3 amino acid sequence. To compute the percentage overlap between repertoires, the number of shared unique clonotypes was divided by the size of the smaller repertoire. Three approaches were used to assess repertoire richness: RTK rarefaction, the Chao1 estimator, and Recon v2.1 estimates of unobserved clonotypes. Generation probabilities were computed with OLGA for all TCRbeta clonotypes obtained by the gDNA method from several donors. TCRdb carries this immuneACCESS record with in-frame sequences only. Its versions omit some clonotypes, under half of them owing to an unresolved V gene in the studies checked, with the rest unexplained. That table is the source of V, J and clone size, and D and trimming were worked out from the DNA. Across this sample there are about 2 million clones, with roughly 94% seen only once. The leading ten clones occupy 0.1% to 0.15% of the sample.

Donors were healthy HIV-negative adults with no recently reported acute infections or vaccinations. All donors were Caucasian adults living in Nashville, Tennessee, USA. Magnetic negative selection was used to enrich CD4+ T cells, after which naive cells were positively selected on CD45RA and the negative fraction became the memory subset. Blood was obtained by leukapheresis, after which PBMCs were separated by Ficoll-Histopaque density gradient centrifugation and cryopreserved in liquid nitrogen vapor phase. Purity and quantity of every magnetically sorted T cell population were checked by analytical flow cytometry. Genomic DNA was isolated from each sorted fraction and quantified by UV absorbance on a Nanodrop 2000c. The sample is drawn from a study of shared clonotypes between healthy human individuals (dated by TCRdb to the early 2020s). For context, the study as a whole: Two women and a few men aged 18 to 49 years were included in the cohort. For each donor, CD4 naive and CD4 memory were each given three plates, CD8 naive was given two plates, and CD8 memory was given one plate. To estimate repertoire size and how much clonotypes are shared between individuals, the study performed deep sequencing of blood TCR repertoires from about five healthy adults. Different laboratories and diverse techniques were used to prepare libraries and sequence TCR repertoires, to increase sequencing depth and limit assay-specific biases. Leukapheresis yielded between about 0.94 and 8.9 billion PBMCs per donor.

Overall results and qualifications from the work: Rarefaction of sorted-subset datasets indicated incomplete sequencing despite the large sequencing depth. About 4.5% of naive CD4, around 3.6% of naive CD8, approximately 2% of memory CD4, and around 0.42% of memory CD8 clonotypes were shared across several donors. The small number of donors limited the genetic and exposure-history diversity represented. Estimated clonotype richness was generally larger for naive than for memory subsets. Based on pairwise subsampling, the degree of clonotype sharing among donors was expected to be affected by sequencing depth. Compared with non-shared clonotypes, clonotypes shared by all four sorted-subset donors had higher generation probabilities. Only blood was sampled, and tissue TCR repertoires likely differ from those in blood.

The cysteine opens and the phenylalanine closes a CDR3 of 14 amino acids. CDR3 DNA is the only sequence kept; it has 42 bases, read in frame from the first base. CDR1 SGDLS and CDR2 YYNGEE were looked up in the germline V gene. V is pruned by 1 base and J by 6 bases, leaving 4 bases of the junction without a gene match. The rearrangement joined TRBV9 to TRBJ1-1; a stretch of 9 junction bases matches TRBD1. This receptor was identified in a man in his late teens or twenties in good health. Material for sequencing was naive CD4+ T cells sorted from blood. The cell subset or site label on this specimen signifies: CD45RA+ positively selected. The DNA sequence is given as TGTGCCAGCAGCGTAACAGGGGGCAGTGCTGAAGCTTTCTTT. It translates to CASSVTGGSAEAFF.